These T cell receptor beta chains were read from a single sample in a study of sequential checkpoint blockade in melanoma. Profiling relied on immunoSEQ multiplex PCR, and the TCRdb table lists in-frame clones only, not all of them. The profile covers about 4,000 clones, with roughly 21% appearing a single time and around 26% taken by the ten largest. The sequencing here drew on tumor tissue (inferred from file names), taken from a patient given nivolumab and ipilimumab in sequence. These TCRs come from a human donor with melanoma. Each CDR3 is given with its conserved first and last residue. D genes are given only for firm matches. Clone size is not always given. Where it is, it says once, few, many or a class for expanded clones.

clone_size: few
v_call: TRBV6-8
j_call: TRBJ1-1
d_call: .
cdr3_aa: CASNHRGSEAFF
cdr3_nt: TGTGCCAGCAACCATCGGGGGTCTGAAGCTTTCTTT

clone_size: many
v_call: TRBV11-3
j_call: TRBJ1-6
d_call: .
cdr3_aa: CASSSYRVNNSPLHF
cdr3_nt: TGTGCCAGCAGCTCCTACAGGGTTAATAATTCACCCCTCCACTTT

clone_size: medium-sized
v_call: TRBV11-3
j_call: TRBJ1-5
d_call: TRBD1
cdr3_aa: CASSLGQGNQPQHF
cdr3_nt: TGTGCCAGCAGCTTAGGACAGGGAAATCAGCCCCAGCATTTT

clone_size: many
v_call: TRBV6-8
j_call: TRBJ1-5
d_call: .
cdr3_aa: CASSYSPIGRGEPQHF
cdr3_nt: TGTGCCAGCAGTTACTCCCCGATTGGTAGGGGGGAGCCCCAGCATTTT

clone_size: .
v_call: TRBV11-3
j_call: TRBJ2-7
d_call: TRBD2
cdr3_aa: CASSFMSGGKYEQYF
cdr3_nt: TGTGCCAGCAGCTTCATGTCGGGGGGGAAATACGAGCAGTACTTC

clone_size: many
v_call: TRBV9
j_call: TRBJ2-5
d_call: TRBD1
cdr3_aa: CASSISGTGGFETQYF
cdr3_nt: TGTGCCAGCAGCATTTCCGGGACAGGGGGGTTTGAGACCCAGTACTTC

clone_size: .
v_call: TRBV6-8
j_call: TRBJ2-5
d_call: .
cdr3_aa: CASSDGAGLETQYF
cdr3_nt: TGTGCCAGCAGTGACGGCGCGGGCCTGGAGACCCAGTACTTC

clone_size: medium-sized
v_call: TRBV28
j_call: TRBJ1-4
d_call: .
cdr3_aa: CAISQQASREKLFF
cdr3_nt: TGTGCCATCTCCCAACAGGCTTCTCGTGAAAAACTGTTTTTT

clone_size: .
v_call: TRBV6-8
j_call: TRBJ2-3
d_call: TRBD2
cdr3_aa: CASRGTSRIWDTQYF
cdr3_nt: TGTGCCAGCAGGGGGACTAGTCGGATTTGGGATACGCAGTATTTT

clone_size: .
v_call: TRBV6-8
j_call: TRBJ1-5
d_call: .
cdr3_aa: CASSPYSASNQPQHF
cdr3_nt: TGTGCCAGCAGCCCCTATTCCGCTAGCAATCAGCCCCAGCATTTT

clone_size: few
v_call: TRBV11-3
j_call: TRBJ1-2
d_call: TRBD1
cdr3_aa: CASSSRERGQGYTF
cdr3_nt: TGTGCCAGCAGCTCCCGAGAGAGGGGGCAGGGCTACACCTTC

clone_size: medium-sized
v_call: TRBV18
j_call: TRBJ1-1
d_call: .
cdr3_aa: CASSPPTGVWTEAFF
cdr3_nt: TGTGCCAGCTCACCACCTACAGGAGTGTGGACTGAAGCTTTCTTT

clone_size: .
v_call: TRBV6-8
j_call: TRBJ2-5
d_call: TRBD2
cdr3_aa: CASSELAGGQETQYF
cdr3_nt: TGTGCCAGCAGTGAGCTAGCGGGGGGCCAAGAGACCCAGTACTTC

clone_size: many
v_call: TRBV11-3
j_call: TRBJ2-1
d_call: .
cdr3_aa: CASSTWTNLNSYNEQFF
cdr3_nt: TGTGCCAGCAGCACCTGGACAAATTTAAACTCCTACAATGAGCAGTTCTTC

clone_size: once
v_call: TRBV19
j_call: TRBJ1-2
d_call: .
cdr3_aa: CASRDSGLLYGYTF
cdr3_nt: TGTGCCAGTAGGGACTCGGGACTTTTATATGGCTACACCTTC

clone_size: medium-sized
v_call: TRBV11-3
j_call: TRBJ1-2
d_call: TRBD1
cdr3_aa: CASSLVAGGYGYTF
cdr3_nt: TGTGCCAGCAGCTTGGTGGCAGGGGGGTATGGCTACACCTTC

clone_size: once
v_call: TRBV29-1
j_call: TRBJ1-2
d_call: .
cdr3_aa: CSVERGRNYGYTF
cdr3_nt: TGCAGCGTTGAAAGGGGACGAAACTATGGCTACACCTTC

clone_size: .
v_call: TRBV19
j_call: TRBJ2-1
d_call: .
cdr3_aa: CASSGGPEQFF
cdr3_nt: TGTGCCAGTAGCGGGGGTCCCGAGCAGTTCTTC

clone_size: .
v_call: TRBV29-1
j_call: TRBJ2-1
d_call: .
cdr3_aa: CSVDGTYNEQFF
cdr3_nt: TGCAGCGTTGATGGGACCTACAATGAGCAGTTCTTC

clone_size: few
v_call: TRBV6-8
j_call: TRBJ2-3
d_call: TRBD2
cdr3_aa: CASSGISGGITDTQYF
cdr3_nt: TGTGCCAGCAGTGGAATTAGCGGGGGGATCACAGATACGCAGTATTTT

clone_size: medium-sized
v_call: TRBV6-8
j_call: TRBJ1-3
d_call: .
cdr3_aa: CASVSSGNTIYF
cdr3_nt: TGTGCCAGCGTCTCCTCTGGAAACACCATATATTTT

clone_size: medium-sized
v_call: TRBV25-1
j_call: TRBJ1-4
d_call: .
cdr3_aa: CASSEGGYVNEKLFF
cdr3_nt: TGTGCCAGCAGTGAGGGGGGGTACGTGAATGAAAAACTGTTTTTT

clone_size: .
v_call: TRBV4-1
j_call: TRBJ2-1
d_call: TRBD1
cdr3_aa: CASSQDPTTGELGQFF
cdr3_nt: TGCGCCAGCAGCCAAGACCCTACGACAGGGGAGTTGGGGCAGTTCTTC

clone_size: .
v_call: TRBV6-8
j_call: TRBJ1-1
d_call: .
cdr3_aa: CASSYGFRTMNTEAFF
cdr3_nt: TGTGCCAGCAGTTACGGCTTTCGGACGATGAACACTGAAGCTTTCTTT

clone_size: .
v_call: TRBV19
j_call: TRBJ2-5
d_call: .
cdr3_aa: CASRSTGRETQYF
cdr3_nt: TGTGCCAGTAGATCGACAGGCCGAGAGACCCAGTACTTC

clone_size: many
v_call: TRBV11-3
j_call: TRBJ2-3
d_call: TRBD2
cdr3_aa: CASSLELAGGRDTQYF
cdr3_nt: TGTGCCAGCAGCTTGGAGCTAGCGGGGGGGAGGGATACGCAGTATTTT

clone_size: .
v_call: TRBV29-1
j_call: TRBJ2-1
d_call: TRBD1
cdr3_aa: CSVGQGAGNEQFF
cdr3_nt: TGCAGCGTTGGGCAGGGGGCGGGCAATGAGCAGTTCTTC

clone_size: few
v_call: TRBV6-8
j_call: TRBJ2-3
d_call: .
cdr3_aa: CASSYGGHWDTQYF
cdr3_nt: TGTGCCAGCAGTTATGGCGGTCACTGGGATACGCAGTATTTT

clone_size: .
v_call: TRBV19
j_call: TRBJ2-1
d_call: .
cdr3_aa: CASSIYQGNEQFF
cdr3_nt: TGTGCCAGTAGTATCTACCAGGGCAATGAGCAGTTCTTC

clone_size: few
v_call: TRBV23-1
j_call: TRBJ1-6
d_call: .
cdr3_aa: CASSGGLDSPLHF
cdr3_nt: TGCGCCAGCAGCGGGGGTTTAGATTCACCCCTCCACTTT

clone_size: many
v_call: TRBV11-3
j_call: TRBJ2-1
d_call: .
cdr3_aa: CASSLEGSIRNEQFF
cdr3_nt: TGTGCCAGCAGCTTAGAGGGTAGTATACGCAATGAGCAGTTCTTC